The 23 T cell receptor beta chains given below trace back to one sample, sequenced in a study of blood T cell repertoires in COVID-19 (dated by TCRdb to about 2020). The library was built by means of the immunoSEQ multiplex PCR assay. This is the immuneACCESS table as TCRdb keeps it, with only in-frame sequences that have V and J called. A part of the clones is gone; compared with another copy, unresolved V genes explain less than half, and the rest is unexplained. Across this sample there are fewer than 200,000 clones, with around 79% seen only once. Approximately 26% of the sample goes to the ten largest clones. The sample taken for sequencing was peripheral blood. These receptor sequences come from a woman in her seventies with acute or convalescent COVID-19.

The rearrangement joins TRBV5-4 to TRBJ2-5; 13 bases match TRBD2. Germline assignment: CDR1 SGHNT and CDR2 YYREEE (reference sequence). V lost 0 bases, J lost 1 base, and 6 bases stayed unmatched. The CDR3 covers 18 residues. This CDR3 reads CASSLGMGTSGTQETQYF. For the CDR3, the DNA is TGTGCCAGCAGCTTGGGTATGGGGACTAGCGGGACCCAAGAGACCCAGTACTTC.

The V and J genes are TRBV9 and TRBJ2-7; TRBD2 is a possible D gene (5 bases). Germline V gene sequence: CDR1 SGDLS, CDR2 YYNGEE. The V gene lost 8 bases and the J gene lost 7 bases, with 16 bases spanning the gap. The CDR3 is 12 residues long. CDR3 sequence (DNA): TGTGCCAGTCAGGACTTCTCACTTGAGCAGTACTTC. The encoded protein is CASQDFSLEQYF.

Here the CDR3 DNA reads TGTGCCTGGATACGGGGGGATAATTCACCCCTCCACTTT. It translates to CAWIRGDNSPLHF. This chain joins TRBV30 and TRBJ1-6; a possible D gene is TRBD1 (5 bases). There are 13 residues in the CDR3. From germline, CDR1 is GTSNPN and CDR2 SVGIG (reference sequence). Deletions cut 4 bases from V and 5 bases from J, with 9 bases between.

The rearrangement links TRBV5-5 to TRBJ2-4; 7 bases map to TRBD1. Trimming removed 7 bases from V and 9 bases from J; junction bases left unmatched: 13. This CDR3 region has 14 residues. Germline CDR1 is SGHKS and CDR2 is YYEKEE (reference sequence). In nucleotides, the CDR3 is TGTGCCAGCCGCCCACAGGGGACCTCACCCATTCAGTACTTC. This gives the protein CASRPQGTSPIQYF.

This clone has more than one count but fewer than ten. V gene TRBV6-5 combines with J gene TRBJ2-7; a possible D gene is TRBD1 (6 bases). Trimming took 7 bases from V and 5 from J, leaving 18 bases between them. The CDR3 length is 14 residues. The germline V gene encodes CDR1 MNHEY and CDR2 SVGAGI. DNA of the CDR3: TGTGCCAGCAAGAGGACAGAAGGCCCCAACGAGCAGTACTTC. It is translated as CASKRTEGPNEQYF.

This clone appeared a single time. The J gene is TRBJ2-3, the V gene TRBV13; 10 nucleotides line up with TRBD1. V was clipped by 2 bases and J by 4 bases; unmatched bases: 9. Looked up from germline, CDR1 is PRHDT and CDR2 is FYEKMQ (reference sequence). The CDR3 is 17 amino acids. CDR3 protein: CASSLLSGTGAADTQYF. The CDR3 nucleotides are TGTGCCAGCAGCTTATTATCCGGGACAGGGGCGGCAGATACGCAGTATTTT.

The J gene is TRBJ2-7, the V gene TRBV30; D perhaps matches TRBD2 (6 bases). Trimming cost V 0 bases and J 4 bases, with 13 bases left between them. CDR1 and CDR2 from the germline V gene are GTSNPN and SVGIG (reference sequence). This CDR3 region has 14 residues. The chain's CDR3 is CAWSVGPGRYEQYF. In DNA form, the CDR3 reads TGTGCCTGGAGTGTCGGCCCAGGGAGGTACGAGCAGTACTTC.

The chain joins TRBV5-4 to TRBJ1-2, with no clear D. Germline V gene lookup returns CDR1 SGHNT and CDR2 YYREEE (reference sequence). V was clipped by 0 bases and J by 6 bases, with 9 bases between them. The length of the CDR3 is 13 residues. The DNA for the CDR3 is TGTGCCAGCAGCTTGGAGACCGGGAATGGCTACACCTTC. It encodes CASSLETGNGYTF.

The chain has TRBV30 and TRBJ1-3, with a possible D match to TRBD1 (5 bases). Trimming took off 1 base at V and 4 bases at J, with 8 bases between the two ends. Per the germline V gene, CDR1 is GTSNPN and CDR2 is SVGIG (reference sequence). CDR3 length: 13 amino acids. CDR3 region: CAWSGGVGNTIYF. The CDR3 coding sequence is TGTGCCTGGAGTGGGGGCGTCGGAAACACCATATATTTT.

The V gene is TRBV7-9, the J gene TRBJ2-3; D is uncertain. This CDR3 comprises 14 residues. Germline-derived CDR1 and CDR2 are SEHNR and FQNEAQ (reference sequence). Trimming removed 1 base at V and 5 bases at J, with 10 bases between. CDR3: CASSLGPRVDTQYF. CDR3 in DNA: TGTGCCAGCAGCTTAGGCCCAAGAGTAGATACGCAGTATTTT.

This clone was found a few times. This chain joins TRBV6-4 and TRBJ2-1, with 7 nucleotides matching TRBD2. Germline assignment: CDR1 MRHNA and CDR2 SNTAGT. V dropped 2 bases and J dropped 8; count of bases not matched to a gene: 12. The CDR3 is 16 amino acids. This chain's CDR3 is CASSDPTRDYGYEQFF. CDR3 bases: TGTGCCAGCAGTGACCCTACCCGGGACTATGGCTATGAGCAGTTCTTC.

The rearrangement joins TRBV18 to TRBJ1-1; possible D gene TRBD1, 5 bases. Looked up from germline, CDR1 is KGHSH and CDR2 is LQKENI. There are 16 residues in the CDR3. Trimming took 4 bases from V and 6 from J, leaving 21 bases between them. The CDR3 nucleotides are TGTGCCAGCTCACTCTCCCAGGAACAGGAGGGCGCTGAAGCTTTCTTT. It codes for CASSLSQEQEGAEAFF.

This clone occurred a few times. The chain joins TRBV15 to TRBJ2-1; 7 bases line up with TRBD2. This CDR3 spans 15 amino acids. CDR1 and CDR2 from the germline V gene are LNHNV and YYDKDF (reference sequence). The junction had 5 bases not matched to a gene; V was cut back by 1 base and J by 5 bases. The CDR3 here is CATSRVASGDNEQFF. Written as DNA, the CDR3 is TGTGCCACCAGCAGAGTGGCTAGCGGAGACAATGAGCAGTTCTTC.

V and J are TRBV28 and TRBJ2-7; 8 bases map to TRBD1. V lost 6 bases and J lost 5; bases outside the gene matches: 9. The CDR3 consists of 14 residues. Per germline, CDR1 MDHEN and CDR2 SYDVKM. The CDR3 DNA sequence: TGTGCCAGCAGGGCGCAGACAGGGGATGACGAGCAGTACTTC. It codes for CASRAQTGDDEQYF.

This clone was counted a single time. The V call is TRBV6-5, the J call TRBJ2-5; 9 positions agree with TRBD1. Germline CDR1 reads MNHEY; CDR2 reads SVGAGI. The junction had 8 bases not matched to a gene; V was cut back by 7 bases and J by 5 bases. The CDR3 is 14 residues long. The CDR3 sequence is CASNRQGVLETQYF. CDR3 nucleotide sequence: TGTGCCAGCAACCGACAGGGGGTTTTGGAGACCCAGTACTTC.

The chain couples TRBV6-5 to TRBJ2-5, with 10 bases identical to TRBD2. This CDR3 region has 14 residues. V lost 7 bases and J lost 5; bases outside the gene matches: 7. CDR1 and CDR2 from the germline V gene are MNHEY and SVGAGI. In DNA form, the CDR3 reads TGTGCCAGCACCAGACTAGCGGGCCCTGAGACCCAGTACTTC. Translated, it gives CASTRLAGPETQYF.

This clone came up once. This chain connects TRBV7-8 to TRBJ1-1; D unclear. The CDR3 extends over 14 amino acids. CDR1 is SGHVS and CDR2 is FQNEAQ in the germline V gene. Trimming removed 6 bases from V and 4 bases from J, with 15 bases in between. In nucleotides, the CDR3 is TGTGCCAGCAGGACCCTGCGGGTTGGCACTGAAGCTTTCTTT. Its protein product is CASRTLRVGTEAFF.

The chain couples TRBV12-3 or TRBV12-4 to TRBJ2-5, with TRBD1 as a possible D gene (6 bases). V was cut by 6 bases and J by 5 bases, with 13 bases left in between. This CDR3 comprises 13 residues. CDR3 coding DNA: TGTGCCAGCAGGGTACGGGACAAGGAGACCCAGTACTTC. It yields the protein CASRVRDKETQYF.

This clone was detected only a few times. The V and J genes are TRBV7-9 and TRBJ2-2, with 9 bases identical to TRBD2. The J segment lost 0 bases and the V segment lost 2 bases, leaving 10 bases of the junction unmatched. Germline V gives CDR1 SEHNR, CDR2 FQNEAQ (reference sequence). The CDR3 totals 19 residues. The CDR3 sequence is CASSLRASGESSNTGELFF. As DNA, the CDR3 is TGTGCCAGCAGCTTACGCGCTAGCGGGGAATCTTCGAACACCGGGGAGCTGTTTTTT.

This chain uses TRBV4-2 with TRBJ2-1; D is perhaps TRBD2 (5 bases). The CDR3 length is 16 residues. Germline lookup yields CDR1 LGHNA and CDR2 YNFKEQ. Between the trimmed V and J ends, which lost 1 base and 4 bases, there was a span of 14 bases. The CDR3 here is CASSQVSASQYNEQFF. As DNA, the CDR3 is TGTGCCAGCAGCCAAGTTTCGGCTAGCCAATACAATGAGCAGTTCTTC.

The chain couples TRBV19 to TRBJ2-2; 15 bases map to TRBD2. Germline lookup yields CDR1 LNHDA and CDR2 SQIVND (reference sequence). CDR3 length: 18 residues. With V trimmed by 3 bases and J by 6 bases, 8 bases remained unmatched. As DNA, the CDR3 is TGTGCCAGTAGTATCCCGGGACTAGCGGGAGGTATCGCCGGGGAGCTGTTTTTT. Its translation is CASSIPGLAGGIAGELFF.

This clone was seen only once. CDR3 nucleotide sequence: TGTGCCTGGAACTCAGGCGCAACTAATGAAAAACTGTTTTTT. It codes for CAWNSGATNEKLFF. V is TRBV30 and J is TRBJ1-4; no definite D call. V gave up 4 bases and J gave up 0 bases, with 9 bases separating them. CDR1 and CDR2 (germline): GTSNPN, SVGIG (reference sequence). This CDR3 comprises 14 residues.

The chain is built from TRBV7-3 and TRBJ2-1, with D hard to call. The germline gives CDR1 SGHTA, CDR2 FQGTGA. Trimming cost V 2 bases and J 9 bases, with 11 bases left between them. There are 13 residues in the CDR3. For the CDR3, the DNA is TGTGCCAGCAGCTTATGGTCAGGTGCTGAGCAGTTCTTC. Its protein product is CASSLWSGAEQFF.